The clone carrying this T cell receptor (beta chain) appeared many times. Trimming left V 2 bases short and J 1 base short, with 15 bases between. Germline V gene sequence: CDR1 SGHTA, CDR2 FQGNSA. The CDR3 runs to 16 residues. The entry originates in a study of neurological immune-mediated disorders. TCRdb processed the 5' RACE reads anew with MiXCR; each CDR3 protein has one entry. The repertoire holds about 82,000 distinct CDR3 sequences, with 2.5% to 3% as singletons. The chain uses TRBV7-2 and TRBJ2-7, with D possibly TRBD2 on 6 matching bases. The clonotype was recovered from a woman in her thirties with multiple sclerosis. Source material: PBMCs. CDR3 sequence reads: CASSLRGGAGSYEQYF. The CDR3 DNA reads TGTGCCAGCAGCTTACGGGGCGGGGCAGGATCCTACGAGCAGTACTTC.